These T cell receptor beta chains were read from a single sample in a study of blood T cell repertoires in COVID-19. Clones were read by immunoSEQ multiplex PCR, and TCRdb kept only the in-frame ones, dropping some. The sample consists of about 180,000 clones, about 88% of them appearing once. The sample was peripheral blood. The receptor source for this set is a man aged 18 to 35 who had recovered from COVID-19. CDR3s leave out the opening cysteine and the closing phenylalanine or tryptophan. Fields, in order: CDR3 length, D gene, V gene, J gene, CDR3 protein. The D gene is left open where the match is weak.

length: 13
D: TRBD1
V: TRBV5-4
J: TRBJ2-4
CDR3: ASSFPGQGKNIQY

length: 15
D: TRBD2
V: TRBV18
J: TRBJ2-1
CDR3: ASSPRVAGSSYNEQF

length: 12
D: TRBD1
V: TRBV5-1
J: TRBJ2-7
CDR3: ASGPRDRVEEQY

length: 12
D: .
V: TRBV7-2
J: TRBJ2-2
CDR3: ASSLAGDTGELF

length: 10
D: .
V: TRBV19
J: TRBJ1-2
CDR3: ASNEGAGGYT

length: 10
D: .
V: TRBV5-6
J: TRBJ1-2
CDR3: ASSVSNYGYT

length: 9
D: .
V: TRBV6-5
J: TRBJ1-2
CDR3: ASRRDYGYT

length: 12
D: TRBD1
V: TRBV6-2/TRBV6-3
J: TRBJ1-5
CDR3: ASSQDRGRQPQH

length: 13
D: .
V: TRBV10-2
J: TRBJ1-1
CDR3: ASSESRGVNTEAF

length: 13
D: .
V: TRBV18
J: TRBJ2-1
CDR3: ATSPEGLALNEQF

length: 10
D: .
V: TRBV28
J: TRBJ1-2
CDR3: ASSPGNYGYT

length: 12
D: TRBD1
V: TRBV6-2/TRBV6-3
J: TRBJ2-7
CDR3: ASSYGQGGNEQY

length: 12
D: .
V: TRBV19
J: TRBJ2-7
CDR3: ASSKQGLVYEQY

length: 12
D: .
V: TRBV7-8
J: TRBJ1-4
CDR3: ASSQRLTNEKLF

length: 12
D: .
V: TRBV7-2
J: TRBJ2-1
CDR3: ASSPRTRHNEQF

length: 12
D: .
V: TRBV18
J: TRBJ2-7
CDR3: ASSQGGASYEQY

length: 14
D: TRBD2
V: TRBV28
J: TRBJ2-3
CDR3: ASRARLAGLTDTQY

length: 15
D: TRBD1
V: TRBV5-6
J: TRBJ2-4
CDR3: ASSSTDRVGAKNIQY

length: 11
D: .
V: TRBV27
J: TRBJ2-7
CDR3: ASSFREGYEQY

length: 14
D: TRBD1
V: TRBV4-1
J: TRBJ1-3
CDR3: ASSQDETGAGNTIY

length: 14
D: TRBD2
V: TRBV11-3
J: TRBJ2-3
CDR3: ASSLSSGRITDTQY

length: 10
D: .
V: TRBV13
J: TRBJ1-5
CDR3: ASSFYNQPQH